What follows are 19 T cell receptor beta chains derived from one specimen sequenced in a study of regulatory T cells in long-lasting Graves disease. Researchers made TCR beta libraries by using iRepertoire HTBI primers and running Arm-PCR on CDR3 regions. A single record per CDR3 protein comes from TCRdb applying MiXCR to the multiplex PCR reads. In the table there are around 400,000 distinct CDR3 sequences, roughly 23% of which are singletons. As to time point: persistent/refractory GD, antithyroid drugs over 5 years with positive TRAb. PBMC RNA served as the TCR library source. The sequences come from peripheral blood mononuclear cells (PBMCs), collected when the disease was refractory, from a patient treated with antithyroid drugs. The source is a woman in her thirties or forties with Graves disease.

This clonotype occurred a few times. The chain has TRBV20-1 and TRBJ2-7, with D perhaps TRBD2 (6 bases). CDR1 and CDR2 (germline): DFQATT, SNEGSKA (reference sequence). Trimming removed 1 base from V and 2 bases from J, with 15 bases in between. The CDR3 spans 15 residues. Here the CDR3 reads CSARATRTNTYEQYF. CDR3 coding DNA: TGCAGTGCTAGAGCCACCAGGACTAATACCTACGAGCAGTACTTC.

This clonotype has at least ten counts. J is TRBJ1-4 and V is TRBV20-1; D might be TRBD1 (5 bases). Trimming cost V 0 bases and J 4 bases, with 12 bases left between them. CDR3 size: 15 residues. The V gene's germline CDR1 is DFQATT and CDR2 SNEGSKA (reference sequence). The CDR3 nucleotides read TGCAGTGCTAGAGATTTCGGCAGGGATAATGAAAAACTGTTTTTT. This codes for CSARDFGRDNEKLFF.

Regarding this clonotype: The junction shows a germline mismatch at one end, possibly a read error. The CDR3 nucleotides read TGTGCCAGCAGTAAAGCCGGGACTAGCGGGAGAAGGATAGAGACCCAGTACTTC. Protein sequence: CASSKAGTSGRRIETQYF. This chain connects TRBV6-1 to TRBJ2-5; 14 bases agree with TRBD2. Per germline, CDR1 MNHNS and CDR2 SASEGT. The length of the CDR3 is 18 residues.

The sample holds a few counts of this clonotype. V usage is TRBV6-4 and J usage is TRBJ1-1, with TRBD1 matching over 12 bases. The CDR3 contains 15 residues. V was pared by 6 bases and J by 3 bases, with 5 bases of the junction left unmatched. Germline V gene data show CDR1 as MRHNA and CDR2 as SNTAGT. The CDR3 is CASRGQGAGDTEAFF. The CDR3 nucleotides are TGTGCCAGCAGGGGACAGGGGGCGGGGGACACTGAAGCTTTCTTT.

Of note for this clonotype: The CDR3 carries no conserved terminal phenylalanine or tryptophan, so it likely arises from a read error. The chain employs TRBV20-1 and TRBJ1-5, with unresolved D. Between the trimmed V and J ends, which lost 5 bases and 0 bases, there was a span of 8 bases. Per germline, CDR1 DFQATT and CDR2 SNEGSKA (reference sequence). CDR3 length equals 13 residues. Written as DNA, the CDR3 is TGCAGTGCTCGGGATTATAGCAATCAGCCCCAGCATTCT. Protein product: CSARDYSNQPQHS.

This clonotype appeared many times. The CDR3 nucleotides are TGTGCCAGCAGCGCAGGGGCCTTGAACACTGAAGCTTTCTTT. It translates to CASSAGALNTEAFF. The gene calls are TRBV28 and TRBJ1-1, with D perhaps TRBD1 (6 bases). Germline values: CDR1 MDHEN, CDR2 SYDVKM. V was trimmed by 6 bases and J by 0 bases, leaving 11 bases between them. The CDR3 length is 14 residues.

In its sample, this clonotype was seen many times. The V gene is TRBV6-1, the J gene TRBJ2-6, with D hard to call. The CDR3 totals 15 residues. The germline V gene has CDR1 MNHNS and CDR2 SASEGT. The V gene lost 4 bases and the J gene lost 0 bases, with 7 bases spanning the gap. The chain's CDR3 is CASSGQASGANVLTF. The CDR3 DNA reads as TGTGCCAGCAGTGGGCAGGCCTCTGGGGCCAACGTCCTGACTTTC.

The genes are TRBV20-1 and TRBJ2-7; 9 nucleotides agree with TRBD2. V shed 0 bases, J shed 4 bases, and the junction held 16 bases outside the gene matches. CDR3 length equals 18 residues. The germline V gene encodes CDR1 DFQATT and CDR2 SNEGSKA (reference sequence). The CDR3 here is CSARDKLEVSGGGYEQYF. The CDR3 nucleotides are TGCAGTGCTAGAGACAAGTTGGAGGTTAGCGGGGGCGGGTACGAGCAGTACTTC.

About this clonotype itself: A much larger clone differs by one base, so this may be a read error. The chain couples TRBV20-1 to TRBJ2-7; no clear D gene. Germline CDR1 reads DFQATT; CDR2 reads SNEGSKA (reference sequence). V gave up 5 bases and J gave up 5 bases, with 7 bases separating them. CDR3 length: 10 residues. DNA of the CDR3: TGCAGTGCTGGCCTCCACGAGCAGTACTTC. Its protein product is CSAGLHEQYF.

This clonotype showed up many times. CDR3 nucleotides: TGTGCCAGCAGGAACAGGGGGAAAGGTTCCCAGCATTTT. Translation: CASRNRGKGSQHF. This sequence joins TRBV28 and TRBJ1-5; 8 bases are shared with TRBD1. The V gene end was trimmed by 6 bases and the J gene end by 11 bases; junction bases not matched to a gene: 9. This CDR3 region has 13 residues. The V gene's germline CDR1 is MDHEN and CDR2 SYDVKM.

There are many counts of this clonotype. The chain joins TRBV20-1 to TRBJ2-7; TRBD2 matches at 10 bases. CDR1 is DFQATT and CDR2 is SNEGSKA in the germline V gene (reference sequence). Losses at the gene ends were 1 base for V and 3 bases for J; bases not matched to a gene: 9. CDR3 size: 16 residues. This CDR3 is CSARGLAGPGGYEQYF. The CDR3 DNA is TGCAGTGCTAGAGGACTAGCGGGTCCGGGAGGCTACGAGCAGTACTTC.

The gene calls are TRBV6-5 and TRBJ2-5, with 8 bases matching TRBD2. Germline V gene lookup returns CDR1 MNHEY and CDR2 SVGAGI. The length of the CDR3 is 17 residues. With 0 bases clipped from V and 1 base from J, the junction kept 7 bases outside the gene matches. The CDR3 reads CASSYSKVAGGQETQYF. The CDR3 DNA reads TGTGCCAGCAGTTACTCGAAAGTCGCGGGAGGCCAAGAGACCCAGTACTTC.

This clonotype has a handful of counts. The CDR3 loop reads CASSFGAVGANVLTF. CDR3 DNA sequence: TGCGCCAGCAGCTTTGGGGCGGTCGGGGCCAACGTCCTGACTTTC. The V and J genes are TRBV5-1 and TRBJ2-6, with a possible D match to TRBD1 (5 bases). V lost 2 bases and J lost 4, with 10 bases in between. The germline V gene encodes CDR1 SGHRS and CDR2 YFSETQ. The CDR3 runs 15 residues.

Worth noting for this clonotype: A single base separates this from a much larger clone, so it may be a read error. It is likely a read error, because the conserved phenylalanine at the end of the CDR3 is missing. This chain connects TRBV9 to TRBJ1-5; D is unresolved. Germline CDR1 and CDR2: SGDLS and YYNGEE. The CDR3 sequence is 13 residues long. Trimming took 5 bases from V and 0 from J, leaving 6 bases between them. The CDR3 protein is CASRQYSNQPQHL. In nucleotides, the CDR3 is TGTGCCAGCAGGCAGTATAGCAATCAGCCCCAGCATCTT.

This clonotype was counted at least ten times. The rearrangement joins TRBV2 to TRBJ2-4, with D possibly matching TRBD1 (6 bases). This CDR3 contains 16 residues. Trimming stripped 0 bases from V and 0 bases from J, with 9 bases between. Per germline, CDR1 SNHLY and CDR2 FYNNEI. Written as DNA, the CDR3 is TGTGCCAGCAGTGAAGCTTCAGGGGTAGCCAAAAACATTCAGTACTTC. Translating gives CASSEASGVAKNIQYF.

The sample holds many counts of this clonotype. The chain links TRBV11-2 to TRBJ2-5; D may match TRBD1 or TRBD2 (5 bases each). The CDR3 has 14 amino acids. Germline values: CDR1 SGHAT, CDR2 FQNNGV. V lost 5 bases to trimming and J lost 5 bases, with 15 bases between them. CDR3 loop: CASSPHWDVETQYF. Here the CDR3 DNA reads TGTGCCAGCAGCCCCCATTGGGACGTGGAGACCCAGTACTTC.

This clonotype was seen ten or more times. The chain carries TRBV11-1 and TRBJ2-3; TRBD1 might be the D (6 bases). CDR3 length equals 15 residues. The V end was cut by 1 base, the J end by 6 bases, with 14 bases between. Germline CDR1 is SGHAT and CDR2 is FQDESV (reference sequence). This CDR3 is CASSLVRGVGDTQYF. For the CDR3, the DNA is TGTGCCAGCAGCTTAGTCAGGGGAGTCGGGGATACGCAGTATTTT.

This clonotype was seen a handful of times. This sequence joins TRBV29-1 and TRBJ2-3; TRBD1 aligns across 8 bases. The CDR3 is made up of 13 amino acids. With 4 bases clipped from V and 1 base from J, the junction kept 1 base outside the gene matches. Germline V CDR1 and CDR2: SQVTM, ANQGSEA. CDR3 residues: CSVVTGGTDTQYF. The CDR3 DNA sequence: TGCAGCGTTGTGACAGGGGGCACAGATACGCAGTATTTT.

This clonotype was seen more than once but under ten times. This sequence joins TRBV29-1 and TRBJ2-7; the D gene is possibly TRBD1 (6 bases). Trimming removed 0 bases from V and 3 bases from J, with 15 bases in between. Germline CDR1 and CDR2: SQVTM and ANQGSEA. The CDR3 loop spans 15 amino acids. The CDR3 coding sequence is TGCAGCGTTGAAGATTCAGGGGAAGGTCTCTACGAGCAGTACTTC. It encodes CSVEDSGEGLYEQYF.